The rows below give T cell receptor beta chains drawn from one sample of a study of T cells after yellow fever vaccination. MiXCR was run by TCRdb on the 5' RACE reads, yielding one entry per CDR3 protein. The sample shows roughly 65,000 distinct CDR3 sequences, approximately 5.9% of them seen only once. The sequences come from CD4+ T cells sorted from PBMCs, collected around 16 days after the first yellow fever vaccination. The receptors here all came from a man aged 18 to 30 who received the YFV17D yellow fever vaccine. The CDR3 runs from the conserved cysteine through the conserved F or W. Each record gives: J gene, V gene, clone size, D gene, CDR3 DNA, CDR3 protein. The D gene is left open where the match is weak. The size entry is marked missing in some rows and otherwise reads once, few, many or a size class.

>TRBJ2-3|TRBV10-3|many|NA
TGTGCCATCACGGGGCAGGGACGGGGTACGCAGTATTTT
CAITGQGRGTQYF
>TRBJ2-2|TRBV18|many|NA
TGTGCCAGCTCACCGAACTACAGGGTCGGGGAGCTGTTTTTT
CASSPNYRVGELFF
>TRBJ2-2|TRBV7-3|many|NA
TGTGCCAGCAGGCCCGGGGATCGGAACACCGGGGAGCTGTTTTTT
CASRPGDRNTGELFF
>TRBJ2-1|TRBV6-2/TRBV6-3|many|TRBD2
TGTGCCAGCAGTTACTACCGGCGGGGGGGCGATGAGCAGTTCTTC
CASSYYRRGGDEQFF
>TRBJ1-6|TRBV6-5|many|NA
TGTGCCAGCAACGTGCAGGGGAGAAATTCACCCCTCCACTTT
CASNVQGRNSPLHF
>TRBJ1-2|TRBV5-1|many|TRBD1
TGCGCCAGCAGCCCTGGGACAGAAACCTTGCGGGGCTACACCTTC
CASSPGTETLRGYTF
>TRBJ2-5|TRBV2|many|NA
TGTGCCCGCTCGTCGGGCCTAGAAGAGACCCAGTACTTC
CARSSGLEETQYF
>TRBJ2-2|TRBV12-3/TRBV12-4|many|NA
TGTGCCAGCAGTCCTCATACGAACACCGGGGAGCTGTTTTTT
CASSPHTNTGELFF
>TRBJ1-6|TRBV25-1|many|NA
TGTGCCAGCAGTGAGCAGGATAATTCACCCCTCCACTTT
CASSEQDNSPLHF
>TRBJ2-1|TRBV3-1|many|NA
TGTGCCAGCAGCCAAGGCATAAGGTGGCGGGGAAGCTCCTACAATGAGCAGTTCTTC
CASSQGIRWRGSSYNEQFF
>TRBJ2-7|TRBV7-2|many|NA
TGTGCCAGCAGCTTAGCGACGGGGGCCTACGAGCAGTACTTC
CASSLATGAYEQYF
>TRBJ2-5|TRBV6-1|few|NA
TGTGCCAGCAGTAGGGCCCCCGGAGAGACCCAGTACTTC
CASSRAPGETQYF
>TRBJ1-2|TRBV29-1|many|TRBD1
TGCAGCGTTTCACAGGGGGCGTGGGGCTACACCTTC
CSVSQGAWGYTF
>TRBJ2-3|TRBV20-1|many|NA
TGCAGTGCTTGGCTAGCCTCAGATACGCAGTATTTT
CSAWLASDTQYF
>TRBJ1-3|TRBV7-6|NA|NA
TGTGCCAGCAGCTTAGTCCCAAACACCATATATTTT
CASSLVPNTIYF
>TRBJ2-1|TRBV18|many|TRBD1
TGTGCCAGCTCACCAGAGACAGGGGCATGGAATGAGCAGTTCTTC
CASSPETGAWNEQFF
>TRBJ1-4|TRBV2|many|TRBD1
TGTGCCAGCAGGGACACAGGGGTAACTAATGAAAAACTGTTTTTT
CASRDTGVTNEKLFF
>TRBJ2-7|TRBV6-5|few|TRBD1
TGTGCCAGCAGTTACAGGGGGCGGAAGGCCGACGAGCAGTACTTC
CASSYRGRKADEQYF
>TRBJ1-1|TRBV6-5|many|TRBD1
TGTGCCAGCAGTTACCGCACAGGGGGCGCAGGGGCTTTCTTT
CASSYRTGGAGAFF
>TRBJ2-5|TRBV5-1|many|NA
TGCGCCAGCAGTTCGGGGCCCAGGGGAGAGACCCAGTACTTC
CASSSGPRGETQYF
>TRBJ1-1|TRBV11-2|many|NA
TGTGCCAGCAGCTTAGATCGGGTAGGAGAAGCTTTCTTT
CASSLDRVGEAFF
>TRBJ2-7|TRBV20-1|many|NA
TGCAGTGCTAGAGATCGGGGGCCGAATGAGCAGTACTTC
CSARDRGPNEQYF
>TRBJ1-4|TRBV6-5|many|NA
TGTGCCAGCAGTCTTGACAGTGGCCGGAGCGAAAAACTGTTTTTT
CASSLDSGRSEKLFF
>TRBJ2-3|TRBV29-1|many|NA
TGCAGCGGGGGCGGGGGCTACACAGATACGCAGTATTTT
CSGGGGYTDTQYF
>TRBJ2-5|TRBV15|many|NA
TGTGCCACCAGCAGAGATTTGGCCTCGCGATCCTGGTACCAAGAGACCCAGTACTTC
CATSRDLASRSWYQETQYF
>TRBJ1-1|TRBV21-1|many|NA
TGTGCCAGCAGCAAAGGTAATGAAGCTTTCTTT
CASSKGNEAFF
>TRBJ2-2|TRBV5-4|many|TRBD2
TGTGCCAGCAGGATGGGGACTAGCGGGTTTTCGAACACCGGGGAGCTGTTTTTT
CASRMGTSGFSNTGELFF
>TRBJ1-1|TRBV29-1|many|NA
TGCAGCGTGAGGGGGGGACATTGGCGGACTGAAGCTTTCTTT
CSVRGGHWRTEAFF
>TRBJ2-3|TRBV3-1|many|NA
TGTGCCAGCAGCTGGGGGGCAGATACGCAGTATTTT
CASSWGADTQYF
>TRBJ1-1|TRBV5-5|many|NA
TGTGCCAGCAGCTTGCACGGGAGTCTTACTACTGAAGCTTTCTTT
CASSLHGSLTTEAFF
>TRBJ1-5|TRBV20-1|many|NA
TGCAGTGCTAGAGATCTCGGGGGACTTGGGGTTCAGCCCCAGCATTTT
CSARDLGGLGVQPQHF
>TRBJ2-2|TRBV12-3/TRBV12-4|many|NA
TGTGCCAGCAGTCCCTCAGGTCTAGATCCCGGGGAGCTGTTTTTT
CASSPSGLDPGELFF
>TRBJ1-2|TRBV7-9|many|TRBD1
TGTGCCAGCAGCACGGGGACAGGGTCTGACTATGGCTACACCTTC
CASSTGTGSDYGYTF
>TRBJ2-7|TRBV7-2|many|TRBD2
TGTGCCAGCAGTTTGACTAGCGGGGGGAGGGAGCAGTACTTC
CASSLTSGGREQYF
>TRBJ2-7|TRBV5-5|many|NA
TGTGCCAGCAGCTTGGCTTCGCAGCCTTCCTACGAGCAGTACTTC
CASSLASQPSYEQYF
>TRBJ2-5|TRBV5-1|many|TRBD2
TGCGCCAGCAGCTTGGCCCTAGCGGACCAAGAGACCCAGTACTTC
CASSLALADQETQYF
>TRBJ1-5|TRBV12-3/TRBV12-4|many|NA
TGTGCCAGCAGCCCAAGGGTGAATCAGCCCCAGCATTTT
CASSPRVNQPQHF
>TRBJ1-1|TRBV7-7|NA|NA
TGTGCCAGCAGCTCCCCCAAGAACAGGACAGCGATGAACACTGAAGCTTTCTTT
CASSSPKNRTAMNTEAFF
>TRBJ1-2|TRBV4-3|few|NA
TGCGCCAGCAGCCAAGATTCAGTTTATGGCTACACCTTC
CASSQDSVYGYTF
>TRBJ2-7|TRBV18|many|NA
TGTGCCAGCTCACCACCGGGTACCCGAGGGGACGAGCAGTACTTC
CASSPPGTRGDEQYF
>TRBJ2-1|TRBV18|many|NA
TGTGCCAGCTCACCACCGTCGGCAACCTACAATGAGCAGTTCTTC
CASSPPSATYNEQFF
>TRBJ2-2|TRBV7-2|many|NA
TGTGCCAGCAGCTTATACTCACCATCCGGGGAGCTGTTTTTT
CASSLYSPSGELFF
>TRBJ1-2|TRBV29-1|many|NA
TGCAGCGTTGCATATCAGGGATCAGGCTATGGCTACACCTTC
CSVAYQGSGYGYTF
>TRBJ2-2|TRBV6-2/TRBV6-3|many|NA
TGTGCCAGCAGTCAAACCTTTGGGACCGGGGAGCTGTTTTTT
CASSQTFGTGELFF
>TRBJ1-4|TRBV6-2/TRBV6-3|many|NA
TGTGCCAGCAGTTACGACGAGACAGGAGCTAATGAAAAACTGTTTTTT
CASSYDETGANEKLFF
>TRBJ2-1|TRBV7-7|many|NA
TGTGCTAGCAGCTTAGGGTCGGGGAGATACAATGAGCAGTTCTTC
CASSLGSGRYNEQFF
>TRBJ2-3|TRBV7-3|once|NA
TGTGCCAGCAGCTCAAACTATATTGATACGCAGTATTTT
CASSSNYIDTQYF
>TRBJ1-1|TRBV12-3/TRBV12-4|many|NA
TGTGCCAGCAGTTCTTGGTTTAAGGACACTGAAGCTTTCTTT
CASSSWFKDTEAFF
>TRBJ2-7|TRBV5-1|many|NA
TGCGCCAGCAGCCCGGGGATGGGGAACGAGCAGTACTTC
CASSPGMGNEQYF